A selection of T cell receptor beta chains follows, all from one sample in a study of blood T cells in healthy people across ages. TCRdb reprocessed the 5' RACE reads via MiXCR and lists one record per CDR3 protein. Of some 1.8 million distinct CDR3 sequences detected, around 40% appear once; the ten largest clones hold more than 20%. The sample taken for sequencing was blood. These receptors were taken from a human donor in good health. Both conserved end residues are part of each CDR3. A D gene is named only where the DNA matches it firmly. A row's size may be missing; if present it is once, few, many or a size class.

>.|TRBJ2-1|.|TRBV20-1
TGCAGTGCCCTCCCGGGATGGGAATCCGCCTACAATGAGCAGTTCTTC
CSALPGWESAYNEQFF
>few|TRBJ2-2|.|TRBV7-6
TGTGCCAGCCAGGGGGGTGGGCTAACATCGAACACCGGGGAGCTGTTTTTT
CASQGGGLTSNTGELFF
>.|TRBJ1-4|.|TRBV20-1
TGCAGTGCCCAACCTTTAACTAATGAAGAACTGTTTTTT
CSAQPLTNEELFF
>.|TRBJ2-3|.|TRBV7-8
TGTGCCAGCAGCTTCGTGACTGGAGATACGCAGTATTTT
CASSFVTGDTQYF
>.|TRBJ1-4|.|TRBV12-3/TRBV12-4
TGTGCCAGCAGCCCGGAAAGTGACATCGGTGAAAAACTGTTTTTT
CASSPESDIGEKLFF
>.|TRBJ2-7|TRBD1|TRBV29-1
TGCAGCGTTGAAGGGGACAGGAGCTACGAGCAGTACTTC
CSVEGDRSYEQYF
>.|TRBJ2-3|TRBD2|TRBV7-2
TGTGCCAGCAGCTTCAGGGGGACTAGCGGGGCCTTTTATTCACCAGATACGCAGTATTTT
CASSFRGTSGAFYSPDTQYF
>.|TRBJ2-3|TRBD1|TRBV12-3/TRBV12-4
TGTGCCAGCAGACCCGACCGGGACAGACTCACAGATACGCAGTATTTT
CASRPDRDRLTDTQYF
>.|TRBJ1-5|.|TRBV4-1
TGCGCCAGCAGCCAAAGCCAGGGCAATCAGCCCCAGCATTTT
CASSQSQGNQPQHF
>.|TRBJ1-2|.|TRBV13
TGTGCCAGCGGCTTAGAAAAGTATGGCTACACCTTC
CASGLEKYGYTF
>.|TRBJ2-6|.|TRBV14
TGTGCCAGCAGCCAAGATATGGGGAGATCTGGGGCCAACGTCCTGACTTTC
CASSQDMGRSGANVLTF
>.|TRBJ1-2|.|TRBV20-1
TGCAGTGCTAGTTATAATTCTAGAGGCGGCTACACCTTC
CSASYNSRGGYTF
>.|TRBJ1-1|.|TRBV7-9
TGTGCCAGCAGCCCAAGGACGGCCTATGACATGAACACTGAAGCTTTCTTT
CASSPRTAYDMNTEAFF
>.|TRBJ2-1|TRBD2|TRBV2
TGTGCCAGCGGACTAGCGGACTACAATGAGCAGTTCTTC
CASGLADYNEQFF
>few|TRBJ2-7|.|TRBV6-6
TGTGCCAGCAGTCCGCAGGTCAGAGGCTACGAGCAGTACTTC
CASSPQVRGYEQYF
>few|TRBJ2-7|.|TRBV27
TGTGCCAGCAGTTTATCTCCAGGGACGCACGCCTACGAGCAGTACTTC
CASSLSPGTHAYEQYF
>few|TRBJ2-5|TRBD2|TRBV12-3/TRBV12-4
TGTGCCAGCAGTACTCGAGCGGGGCTCGGAGAGACCCAGTACTTC
CASSTRAGLGETQYF
>.|TRBJ1-6|TRBD1|TRBV7-9
TGTGCCAGCAGCTTACCGGACGGGACAGGAGGTTTGATTGTGGCCCTTCACTTT
CASSLPDGTGGLIVALHF
>.|TRBJ2-7|TRBD1|TRBV7-2
TGTGCCAGCAGCTTAGTGGGAACAGGGGCCACCTACGAGCAGTACTTC
CASSLVGTGATYEQYF
>.|TRBJ1-2|TRBD1|TRBV5-1
TGCGCCAGCAGCCCTGGACAGGGGAGTGGGGGCTACACCTTC
CASSPGQGSGGYTF
>.|TRBJ2-7|TRBD1|TRBV2
TGTGCCAGCGGCCTACAGGGGGCGGAAGACGAGCAGTACTTC
CASGLQGAEDEQYF
>few|TRBJ2-3|.|TRBV29-1
TGCAGCGTTGCCGAGACAGCCTACACAGATACGCAGTATTTT
CSVAETAYTDTQYF
>few|TRBJ2-1|.|TRBV4-1
TGCGCCAGCAGCCTCGGATTAGCCTCCTCTCTCTACAATGAGCAGTTCTTC
CASSLGLASSLYNEQFF
>.|TRBJ2-5|TRBD2|TRBV6-2/TRBV6-3
TGTGCCAGCAGCCGCAGGACTAGCGGGGGCCCACGAGAGACCCAGTACTTC
CASSRRTSGGPRETQYF
>few|TRBJ1-4|TRBD1|TRBV7-9
TGTGCCAGCAGCTCTGGGACAGCGGTTAATGAAAAACTGTTTTTT
CASSSGTAVNEKLFF
>few|TRBJ2-5|.|TRBV7-2
TGTGCCAGCAGCCCACCAACGGGATCGCCACCGACCCAGTACTTC
CASSPPTGSPPTQYF
>.|TRBJ2-3|.|TRBV5-5
TGTGCCAGCAGCTTGGACGCGCCTAGCACAGATACGCAGTATTTT
CASSLDAPSTDTQYF
>.|TRBJ1-2|.|TRBV11-3
TGTGCCAGCAGCCTAGCCCGTTATAGAGGCTACACCTTC
CASSLARYRGYTF
>many|TRBJ2-7|.|TRBV12-3/TRBV12-4
TGTGCCAGCAGTTTACACGGGGGAGTCTACGAGCAGTACTTC
CASSLHGGVYEQYF
>few|TRBJ2-1|.|TRBV19
TGTGCCAGTAGTTATGCCCTCAAGGGAGACCCCTACAATGAGCAGTTCTTC
CASSYALKGDPYNEQFF
>.|TRBJ2-7|.|TRBV14
TGTGCCAGCAGCCACGGGTCGGGCGGGCGACCGCACTCCTACGAGCAGTACTTC
CASSHGSGGRPHSYEQYF
>.|TRBJ2-1|TRBD2|TRBV25-1
TGTGCCGGGGGGGGAAGCTCCTACAATGAGCAGTTCTTC
CAGGGSSYNEQFF
>.|TRBJ1-1|.|TRBV12-3/TRBV12-4
TGTGCCAGCAGTACGGGGGTACCGAACACTGAAGCTTTCTTT
CASSTGVPNTEAFF
>.|TRBJ2-7|.|TRBV20-1
TGCAGTGCTAGTTGGCAGTTGGGTTTTGGCGAGCAGTACTTC
CSASWQLGFGEQYF
>.|TRBJ1-2|.|TRBV7-8
TGTGCCAGCAGCGTACGAGAAGGGGGAGATGGCTACACCTTC
CASSVREGGDGYTF
>.|TRBJ2-3|TRBD1|TRBV10-2
TGCGCCAGCAGTGGGTCCTTGACAGGGGCGAACACAGATACGCAGTATTTT
CASSGSLTGANTDTQYF
>.|TRBJ2-5|.|TRBV13
TGTGCCAGCAGCTTAGAGGGAGCAGGCCAAGAGACCCAGTACTTC
CASSLEGAGQETQYF
>few|TRBJ2-4|.|TRBV4-1
TGCGCCAGCAGCCAAGAAGGGAGGGGGGTCAAAAACATTCAGTACTTC
CASSQEGRGVKNIQYF
>.|TRBJ2-5|.|TRBV29-1
TGCAGCGTTGAAGGACGCCTACCAGGGAATAGCGTCCACCTATTGGCCCAGTACTTC
CSVEGRLPGNSVHLLAQYF
>.|TRBJ2-3|TRBD2|TRBV7-7
TGTGCCAGCAGCTTCGGCCGACTAGCGGGGAGAGATCGCACAGATACGCAGTATTTT
CASSFGRLAGRDRTDTQYF
>.|TRBJ2-1|.|TRBV7-2
TGTGCCAGCAGCATCTTATTTGTCTACAATGAGCAGGTCTTC
CASSILFVYNEQVF
>.|TRBJ2-5|TRBD2|TRBV20-1
TGCAGTGCTAGTGGGGCGGGGGGGCACGCGGAGACCCAGTACTTC
CSASGAGGHAETQYF
>.|TRBJ1-1|TRBD1|TRBV10-3
TGTGCCATCAGCGTAGACAGGGAGGGCACTGAAGCTTTCTTT
CAISVDREGTEAFF
>few|TRBJ1-4|.|TRBV5-1
TGCGCCAGTACACCTCATCCGACAGAAGATGCAACTAATGAAAAACTGTTTTTT
CASTPHPTEDATNEKLFF
>few|TRBJ2-1|.|TRBV5-1
TGCGCCAGCAGCTTGGCTTCGAACTACAATGAGCAGTTCTTC
CASSLASNYNEQFF
>.|TRBJ2-5|.|TRBV20-1
TGCAGTGCTGGGCTAGGGGCACAAGAGACCCAGTACTTC
CSAGLGAQETQYF